Shown below are 16 T cell receptor beta chains from a single sample sequenced in a study of identifying expanded T cells in peripheral blood. The data were produced by immunoSEQ multiplex PCR, yet TCRdb's version contains in-frame clones alone and is incomplete. The sample lists approximately 140,000 clones; approximately 86% were seen once. Input material: blood. The receptor set was obtained from a person aged 18 to 70 in good health.

The V call is TRBV19, the J call TRBJ2-3, with D unclear. The germline CDR1 and CDR2 sequences are LNHDA and SQIVND (reference sequence). CDR3 size: 15 residues. Trimming cost V 4 bases and J 0 bases, with 11 bases left between them. The CDR3 sequence: CASSTRWASTDTQYF. In nucleotides, the CDR3 is TGTGCCAGTAGTACCCGCTGGGCTAGCACAGATACGCAGTATTTT.

The V and J genes are TRBV5-8 and TRBJ2-7, with D hard to call. V was cut by 2 bases and J by 2 bases, with 14 bases left in between. Germline values: CDR1 SGHTS, CDR2 YDEGEE. This CDR3 has 15 residues. The CDR3 reads CASSFVVASTYEQYF. As DNA, the CDR3 is TGTGCCAGCAGCTTTGTCGTGGCTAGTACCTACGAGCAGTACTTC.

This clone was observed a handful of times. In DNA form, the CDR3 reads TGTGCCAGCAGTTTCGGTGGGACAGGGTTGCACGAGCAGTACTTC. Protein product: CASSFGGTGLHEQYF. The V and J genes are TRBV27 and TRBJ2-7; 9 bases map to TRBD1. J was trimmed by 5 bases and V by 3 bases; bases with no gene match: 8. Germline CDR1 and CDR2: MNHEY and SMNVEV (reference sequence). This CDR3 is 15 amino acids long.

The chain recombines TRBV7-3 with TRBJ2-3; no definite D call. V lost 5 bases and J lost 1, with 7 bases in between. Per germline, CDR1 SGHTA and CDR2 FQGTGA. CDR3 length: 13 residues. The CDR3 loop reads CASSQVGTDTQYF. The DNA for the CDR3 is TGTGCCAGCAGCCAGGTCGGCACAGATACGCAGTATTTT.

CDR3 DNA sequence: TGTGCCAGCAGCCGTACCGGGACAACCTACGAGCAGTACTTC. Amino acid sequence: CASSRTGTTYEQYF. This chain links TRBV11-3 with TRBJ2-7, with a tentative D call TRBD1 (6 bases). This CDR3 contains 14 residues. Germline-derived CDR1 and CDR2 are SGHNT and YENEEA. V dropped 5 bases and J dropped 2 bases, with 13 bases sitting between them.

The rearrangement joins TRBV6-4 to TRBJ1-1; D is possibly TRBD1 (6 bases). Germline V gene data show CDR1 as MRHNA and CDR2 as SNTAGT. Trimming pared 0 bases from V and 1 base from J, leaving 18 bases between. The CDR3 spans 18 residues. CDR3 protein: CASSDSQMGHLGNTEAFF. CDR3 bases: TGTGCCAGCAGTGACTCGCAGATGGGACATTTGGGGAACACTGAAGCTTTCTTT.

V gene TRBV28 combines with J gene TRBJ1-1; 10 nucleotides agree with TRBD1. V gave up 6 bases and J gave up 4 bases; unmatched junction bases: 11. Germline assignment: CDR1 MDHEN and CDR2 SYDVKM. The CDR3 runs 16 residues. The CDR3 reads CASSPGPRTGGTEAFF. CDR3 bases: TGTGCCAGCAGCCCGGGCCCGAGGACAGGGGGCACTGAAGCTTTCTTT.

CDR3 protein: CASSEQGSQPQHF. The DNA of the CDR3 is TGTGCCAGCAGTGAACAGGGGAGTCAGCCCCAGCATTTT. The chain links TRBV2 to TRBJ1-5; D is perhaps TRBD1 (6 bases). Germline V gene data show CDR1 as SNHLY and CDR2 as FYNNEI. The CDR3 consists of 13 residues. The ends were cut back, 2 bases at V and 6 bases at J, with 8 bases in the middle.

The chain employs TRBV27 and TRBJ2-1; D unclear. V was cut by 5 bases and J by 3 bases, with 8 bases left in between. The CDR3 has 13 amino acids. Looked up from germline, CDR1 is MNHEY and CDR2 is SMNVEV (reference sequence). The CDR3 DNA reads TGTGCCAGCAGTAAGTTAGACTACAATGAGCAGTTCTTC. It yields the protein CASSKLDYNEQFF.

This chain links TRBV4-3 with TRBJ2-1; D is ambiguous. In germline, CDR1 is LGHNA, CDR2 YSLEER. V lost 0 bases and J lost 0, with 12 bases in between. The CDR3 is made up of 17 amino acids. CDR3 region: CASSQDRASSSYNEQFF. The CDR3 region has the DNA TGCGCCAGCAGCCAAGATCGCGCATCGAGCTCCTACAATGAGCAGTTCTTC.

This clone is termed medium-sized. This rearrangement joins TRBV6-1 to TRBJ2-3, with unresolved D. Germline loops: CDR1 MNHNS, CDR2 SASEGT. The CDR3 loop spans 11 amino acids. V was trimmed by 4 bases and J by 2 bases, leaving 1 base between them. CDR3 coding DNA: TGTGCCAGCAGTGCCACAGATACGCAGTATTTT. Protein: CASSATDTQYF.

This chain connects TRBV6-1 to TRBJ1-5; D is possibly TRBD1 (5 bases). Germline lookup yields CDR1 MNHNS and CDR2 SASEGT. The CDR3 spans 17 residues. V shed 2 bases and J shed 1 base, with 15 bases lying between them. The CDR3 loop is CASSERGGGGSNQPQHF. CDR3 DNA: TGTGCCAGCAGTGAAAGGGGTGGTGGCGGGAGCAATCAGCCCCAGCATTTT.

The J gene is TRBJ1-2, the V gene TRBV11-2, with D uncertain. Germline lookup yields CDR1 SGHAT and CDR2 FQNNGV. Trimming shortened V by 5 bases and J by 0 bases, and 13 bases separated the two germline ends. The CDR3 extends over 15 amino acids. The CDR3 DNA reads TGTGCCAGCAGCCTATCCCGTGGAGCTAACTATGGCTACACCTTC. Amino acids: CASSLSRGANYGYTF.

V gene TRBV19 combines with J gene TRBJ1-6; TRBD1 is a possible D gene (5 bases). The CDR3 consists of 15 residues. The ends were cut back, 6 bases at V and 8 bases at J, with 17 bases in the middle. Germline V gives CDR1 LNHDA, CDR2 SQIVND (reference sequence). CDR3 DNA sequence: TGTGCCAGTAGCCTACTTCCCGGGACTGATTCACCCCTCCACTTT. Amino acid sequence: CASSLLPGTDSPLHF.

By share, this clone counts as medium-sized (0.01 to 0.1%). This chain uses TRBV19 with TRBJ1-5; possibly TRBD1 for D (6 bases). V was trimmed by 7 bases and J by 4 bases, leaving 14 bases between them. Germline lookup yields CDR1 LNHDA and CDR2 SQIVND (reference sequence). The CDR3 extends over 14 amino acids. This chain's CDR3 is CASNTGTTNQPQHF. CDR3 DNA sequence: TGTGCCAGTAACACCGGGACAACTAATCAGCCCCAGCATTTT. The variable domain in full, completed from reference TRBV19 and TRBJ1-5, reads DGGITQSPKYLFRKEGQNVTLSCEQNLNHDAMYWYRQDPGQGLRLIYYSQIVNDFQKGDIAEGYSVSREKKESFPLTVTSAQKNPTAFYLCASNTGTTNQPQHFGDGTRLSIL.

The genes are TRBV27 and TRBJ2-2; D call uncertain. The germline V and J ends were trimmed by 2 bases and 4 bases, with 14 bases remaining between them. The CDR3 runs 16 residues. The germline gives CDR1 MNHEY, CDR2 SMNVEV (reference sequence). CDR3 in DNA: TGTGCCAGCAGTTTACTGGCGGTATGGAGCACCGGGGAGCTGTTTTTT. Protein product: CASSLLAVWSTGELFF.